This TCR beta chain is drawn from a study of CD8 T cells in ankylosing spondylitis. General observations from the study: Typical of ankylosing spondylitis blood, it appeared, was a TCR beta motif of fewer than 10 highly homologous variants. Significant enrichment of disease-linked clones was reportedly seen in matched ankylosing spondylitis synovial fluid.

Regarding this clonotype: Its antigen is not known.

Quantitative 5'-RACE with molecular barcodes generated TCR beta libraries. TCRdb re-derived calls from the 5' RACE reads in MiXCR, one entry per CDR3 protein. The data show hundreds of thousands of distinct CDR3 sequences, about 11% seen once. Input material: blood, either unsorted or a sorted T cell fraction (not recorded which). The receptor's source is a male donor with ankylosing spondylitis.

The CDR3 bases are TGTGCCAGCAGCTTACGATCTAGAACCGGGGAGCTGTTTTTT. Translation gives CASSLRSRTGELFF. V usage is TRBV11-2 and J usage is TRBJ2-2; D not resolved. This CDR3 has 14 amino acids. Germline V gives CDR1 SGHAT, CDR2 FQNNGV. V was cut by 2 bases and J by 5 bases, with 9 bases left in between.